The source of this TCR beta chain is a study of monozygotic twins with inflammatory bowel disease. Study-wide results and limits: The study supported no single strong signal or clonotype linked to IBD.

Each CDR3 protein gets one entry in TCRdb, which reprocessed the 5' RACE reads and gives no DNA. In all, the sample yields approximately 400,000 distinct CDR3 sequences. The CDR3 covers 17 residues. As concerns this clonotype: Its specificity is unknown.

This rearrangement joins TRBV12-3 or TRBV12-4 to TRBJ2-2; TCRdb's D gene call, TRBD1, goes unchecked for lack of DNA. The sequence derives from a human donor with ulcerative colitis or Crohn's disease, or a healthy co-twin of an affected twin (not recorded which). Sequences were obtained from blood. CDR3 residues: CASSFGRGGRNTGELFF.